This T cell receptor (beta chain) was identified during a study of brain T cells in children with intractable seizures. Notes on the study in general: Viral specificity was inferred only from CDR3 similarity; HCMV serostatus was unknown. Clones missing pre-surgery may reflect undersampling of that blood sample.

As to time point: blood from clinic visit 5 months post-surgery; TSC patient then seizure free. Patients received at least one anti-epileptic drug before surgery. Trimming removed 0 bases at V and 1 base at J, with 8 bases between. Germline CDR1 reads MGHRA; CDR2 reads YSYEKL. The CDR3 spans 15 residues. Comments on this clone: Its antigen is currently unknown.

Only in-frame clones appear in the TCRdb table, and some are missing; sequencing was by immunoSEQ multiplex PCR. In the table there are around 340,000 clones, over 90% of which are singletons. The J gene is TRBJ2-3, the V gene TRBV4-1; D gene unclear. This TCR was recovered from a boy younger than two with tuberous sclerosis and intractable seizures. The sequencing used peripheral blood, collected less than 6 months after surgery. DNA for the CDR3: TGCGCCAGCAGCCAAGAGGGATGGGGCACAGATACGCAGTATTTT. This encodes CASSQEGWGTDTQYF.